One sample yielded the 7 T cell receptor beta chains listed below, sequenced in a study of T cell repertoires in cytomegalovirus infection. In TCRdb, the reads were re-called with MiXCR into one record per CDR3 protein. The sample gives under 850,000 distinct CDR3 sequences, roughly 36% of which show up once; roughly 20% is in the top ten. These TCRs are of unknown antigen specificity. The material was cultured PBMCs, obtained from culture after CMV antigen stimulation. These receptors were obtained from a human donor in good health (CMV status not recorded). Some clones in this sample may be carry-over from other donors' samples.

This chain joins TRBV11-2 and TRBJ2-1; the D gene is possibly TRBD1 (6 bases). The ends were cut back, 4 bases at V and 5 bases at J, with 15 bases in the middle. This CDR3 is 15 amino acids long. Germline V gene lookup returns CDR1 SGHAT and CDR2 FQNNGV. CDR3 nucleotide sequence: TGTGCCAGCAGCTCGCGCAGGGGCCCCGACAATGAGCAGTTCTTC. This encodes CASSSRRGPDNEQFF.

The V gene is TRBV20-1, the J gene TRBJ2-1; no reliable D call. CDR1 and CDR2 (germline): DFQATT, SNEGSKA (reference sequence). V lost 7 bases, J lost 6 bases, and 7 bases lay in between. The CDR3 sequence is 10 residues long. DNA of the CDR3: TGCAGTGGTTGGGGCAATGAGCAGTTCTTC. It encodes CSGWGNEQFF.

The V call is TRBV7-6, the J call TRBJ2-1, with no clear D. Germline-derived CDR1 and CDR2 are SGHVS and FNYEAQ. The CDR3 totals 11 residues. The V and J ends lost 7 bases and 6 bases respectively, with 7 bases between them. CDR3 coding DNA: TGTGCCAGCACGGTAGGCAATGAGCAGTTCTTC. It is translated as CASTVGNEQFF.

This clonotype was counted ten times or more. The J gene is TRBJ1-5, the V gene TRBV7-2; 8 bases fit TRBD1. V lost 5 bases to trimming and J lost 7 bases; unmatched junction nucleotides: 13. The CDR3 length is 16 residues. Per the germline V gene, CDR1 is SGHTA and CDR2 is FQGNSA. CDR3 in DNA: TGTGCCAGCAGCCCCCCAGGTGGACAGGGAGGGCAGCCCCAGCATTTT. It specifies CASSPPGGQGGQPQHF.

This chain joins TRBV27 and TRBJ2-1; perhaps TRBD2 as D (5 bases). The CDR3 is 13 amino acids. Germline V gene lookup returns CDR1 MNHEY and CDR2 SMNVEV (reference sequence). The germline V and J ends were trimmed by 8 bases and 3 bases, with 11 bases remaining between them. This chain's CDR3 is CASVRAGYNEQFF. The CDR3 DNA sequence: TGTGCCAGCGTGAGGGCAGGCTACAATGAGCAGTTCTTC.

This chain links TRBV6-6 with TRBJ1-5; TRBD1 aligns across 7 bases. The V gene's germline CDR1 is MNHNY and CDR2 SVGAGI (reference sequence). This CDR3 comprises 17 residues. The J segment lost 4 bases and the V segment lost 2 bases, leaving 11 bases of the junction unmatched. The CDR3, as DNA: TGTGCCAGCAGTTACCGAGCCGGGACAGCCCAAAATCAGCCCCAGCATTTT. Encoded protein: CASSYRAGTAQNQPQHF.

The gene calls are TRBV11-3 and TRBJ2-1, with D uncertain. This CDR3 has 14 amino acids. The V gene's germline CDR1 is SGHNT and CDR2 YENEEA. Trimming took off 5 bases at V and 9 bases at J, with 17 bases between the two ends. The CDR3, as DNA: TGTGCCAGCAGCCAGACTTTTCCAAATGGTGAGCAGTTCTTC. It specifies CASSQTFPNGEQFF.